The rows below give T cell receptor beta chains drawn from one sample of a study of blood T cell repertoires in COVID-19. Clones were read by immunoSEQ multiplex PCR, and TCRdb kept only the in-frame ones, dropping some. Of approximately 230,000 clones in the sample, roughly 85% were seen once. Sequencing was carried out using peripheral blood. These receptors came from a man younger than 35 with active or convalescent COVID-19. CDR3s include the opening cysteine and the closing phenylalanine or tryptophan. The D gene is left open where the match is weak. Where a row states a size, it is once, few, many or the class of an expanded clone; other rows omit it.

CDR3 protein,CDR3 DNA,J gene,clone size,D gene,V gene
CASSPSQGAKEQYF,TGTGCCAGCTCACCAAGTCAGGGGGCAAAGGAGCAGTACTTC,TRBJ2-7,.,TRBD1,TRBV18
CASSSGTGGPASEAFF,TGCGCCAGCAGCTCTGGGACAGGGGGGCCGGCTAGTGAAGCTTTCTTT,TRBJ1-1,.,TRBD1,TRBV5-1
CASSQSVGPAYEQYF,TGCGCCAGCAGTCAATCAGTGGGGCCAGCCTACGAGCAGTACTTC,TRBJ2-7,.,.,TRBV23-1
CASSLLPGHGIGELFF,TGTGCCAGTAGTTTATTACCGGGACATGGGATAGGGGAGCTGTTTTTT,TRBJ2-2,.,.,TRBV19
CASSSPGLSAYNEQFF,TGTGCCAGCAGCTCTCCAGGGTTATCGGCCTACAATGAGCAGTTCTTC,TRBJ2-1,.,.,TRBV11-3
CASSYPGQIYGYTF,TGTGCCAGCAGTTACCCGGGACAGATCTATGGCTACACCTTC,TRBJ1-2,once,TRBD1,TRBV6-2/TRBV6-3
CASSYYRTTYNEQFF,TGTGCCAGCAGTTACTACAGGACAACCTACAATGAGCAGTTCTTC,TRBJ2-1,.,.,TRBV6-5
CSVTQGVGYTF,TGCAGCGTGACCCAGGGGGTTGGCTACACCTTC,TRBJ1-2,few,TRBD1,TRBV29-1
CASNRGPLNTEAFF,TGTGCCAGCAACCGGGGTCCCCTGAACACTGAAGCTTTCTTT,TRBJ1-1,.,.,TRBV27
CASSLLDRGNEQFF,TGTGCCAGCAGCTTGTTAGACAGGGGAAATGAGCAGTTCTTC,TRBJ2-1,.,TRBD1,TRBV5-4
CASSLRHLGGAMNGYTF,TGTGCCAGCAGCTTGCGTCATCTAGGTGGCGCGATGAATGGCTACACCTTC,TRBJ1-2,.,.,TRBV5-5
CASSSGYEQYF,TGTGCCAGCAGCTCCGGTTACGAGCAGTACTTC,TRBJ2-7,.,.,TRBV9
CASSQDLGSSGNTIYF,TGCGCCAGCAGCCAAGATCTTGGCAGCTCTGGAAACACCATATATTTT,TRBJ1-3,.,.,TRBV4-3
CASSLGGQLKLFF,TGTGCCAGCAGCCTCGGGGGACAGCTAAAACTGTTTTTT,TRBJ1-4,.,TRBD1,TRBV5-8
CASSPRTGNYGYTF,TGCGCCAGCAGCCCGCGGACAGGAAACTATGGCTACACCTTC,TRBJ1-2,few,TRBD1,TRBV4-3
CASSPSPSGRAGDGYTF,TGTGCCAGCTCACCATCCCCGAGCGGACGGGCAGGAGATGGCTACACCTTC,TRBJ1-2,.,.,TRBV18
CASRDRGPNTEAFF,TGTGCCAGCAGGGACAGGGGGCCGAACACTGAAGCTTTCTTT,TRBJ1-1,.,TRBD1,TRBV2